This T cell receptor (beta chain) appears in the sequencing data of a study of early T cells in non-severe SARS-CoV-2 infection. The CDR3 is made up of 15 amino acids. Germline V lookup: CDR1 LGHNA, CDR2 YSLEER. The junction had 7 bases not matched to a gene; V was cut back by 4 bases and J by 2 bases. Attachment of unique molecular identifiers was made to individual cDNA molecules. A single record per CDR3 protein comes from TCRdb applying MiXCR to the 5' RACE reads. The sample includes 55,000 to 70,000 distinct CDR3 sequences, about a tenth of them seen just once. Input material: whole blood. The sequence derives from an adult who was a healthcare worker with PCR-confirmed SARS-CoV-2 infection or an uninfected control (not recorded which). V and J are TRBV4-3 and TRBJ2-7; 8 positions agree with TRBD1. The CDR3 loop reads CASSRDGQGTYEQYF. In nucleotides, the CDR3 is TGCGCCAGCAGCCGAGACGGACAGGGAACCTACGAGCAGTACTTC.